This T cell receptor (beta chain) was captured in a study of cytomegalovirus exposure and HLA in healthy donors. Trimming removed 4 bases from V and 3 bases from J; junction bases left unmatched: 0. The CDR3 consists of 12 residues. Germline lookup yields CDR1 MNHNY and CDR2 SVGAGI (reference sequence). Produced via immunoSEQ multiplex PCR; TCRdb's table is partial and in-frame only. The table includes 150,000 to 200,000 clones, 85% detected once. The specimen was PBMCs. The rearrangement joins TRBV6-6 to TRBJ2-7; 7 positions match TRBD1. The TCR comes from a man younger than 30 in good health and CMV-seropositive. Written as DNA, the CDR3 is TGTGCCAGCAGTTGGACAGGCTACGAGCAGTACTTC. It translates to CASSWTGYEQYF.